The clone carrying this T cell receptor (beta chain) was picked up many times. Its antigen remains unidentified. The data originate from a study of blood T cells in healthy people across ages. Each sample had at least 6 million PBMCs isolated. Regarding the study as a whole: The study regarded diversity estimates from one million T cells as underestimates.

For the second PCR, which ran for about 6 to 12 cycles, a sample-barcoded 5' primer and a J-beta primer mix were used. Per sample, CDR3-containing paired-end reads numbered at least 2.5 million. TCRdb itself ran the 5' RACE reads through MiXCR, one entry per CDR3 protein. The data show some 900,000 distinct CDR3 sequences, under 35% seen once. The CDR3 is 19 residues long. Germline-derived CDR1 and CDR2 are SGHRS and YFSETQ. Germline trimming cut 4 bases from V and 7 bases from J; bases unmatched to any gene: 16. This receptor was obtained from a woman older than 75 in good health. Sequencing was done on a sample of blood. V gene TRBV5-1 combines with J gene TRBJ2-3; 15 bases are shared with TRBD2. CDR3 in amino acids: CASSPGRPGTSGGTNTQYF. The CDR3 nucleotides are TGCGCCAGCAGCCCAGGACGACCCGGGACTAGCGGGGGGACGAATACGCAGTATTTT.